This T cell receptor (beta chain) was captured in a study of blood T cell repertoires in COVID-19. Study-level background: COVID-19 samples from acute and convalescent phases originated in the United States, Italy and Spain. T cells, B-cell-depleted T cells, or PBMCs provided the cDNA or gDNA that served as material.

This clone was counted only a few times. Germline CDR1 is LGHNA and CDR2 is YSLEER. Between the trimmed V and J ends, which lost 1 base and 1 base, there was a span of 25 bases. This CDR3 contains 21 residues. How the authors handled the data: Estimation of nucleated cell counts relied on the amplification of reference gene primers. Sequencing was performed with immunoSEQ multiplex PCR; in TCRdb, only in-frame clones are kept and a portion is missing. D and trimming come from the DNA, and the V and J calls and clone size come from that table. The sample yields over 150,000 clones, about 85% seen once.

V is TRBV4-3 and J is TRBJ2-2; possible D gene TRBD2, 6 bases. The specimen sequenced was peripheral blood. This clonotype was sampled from a man aged 40-50 years with acute or convalescent COVID-19. CDR3 coding DNA: TGCGCCAGCAGCCAAGGGACGGTGGACGCGGGGCTACCCCTGAACACCGGGGAGCTGTTTTTT. Translated: CASSQGTVDAGLPLNTGELFF.